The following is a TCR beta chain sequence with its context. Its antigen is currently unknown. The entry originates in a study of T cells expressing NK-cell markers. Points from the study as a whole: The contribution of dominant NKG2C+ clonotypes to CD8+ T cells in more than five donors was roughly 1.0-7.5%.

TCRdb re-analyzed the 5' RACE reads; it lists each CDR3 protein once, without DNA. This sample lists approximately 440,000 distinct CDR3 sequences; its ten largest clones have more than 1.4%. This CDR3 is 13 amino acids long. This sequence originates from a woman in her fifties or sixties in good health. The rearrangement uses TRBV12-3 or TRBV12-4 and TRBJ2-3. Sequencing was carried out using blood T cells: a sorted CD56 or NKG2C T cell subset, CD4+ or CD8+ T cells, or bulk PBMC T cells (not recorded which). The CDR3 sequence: CASIGWHTDTQYF.